The rows below give T cell receptor beta chains drawn from one sample of a study of T cell changes during pregnancy in multiple sclerosis. Data came from immunoSEQ multiplex PCR; TCRdb stores just in-frame clones and leaves some out. The data contain about 28,000 clones, about 93% of them singletons. Sequences were derived from CD8+ T cells from peripheral blood mononuclear cells, sampled before pregnancy. The source of these receptors is a female donor with multiple sclerosis, enrolled in a pregnancy study. Each CDR3 is given without its conserved first and last residue.

V,CDR3
TRBV28,ASSKKGQYEGYT
TRBV27,ASSETSPYNEQF
TRBV9,ASSVEGGEGPDTQY
TRBV25-1,ASSETAHTEAF
TRBV18,ASSPPEDQLAKNIQY
TRBV4-2,ASSQDLRTGPNTEAF
TRBV7-8,ASSPRLFLNYGYT
TRBV19,ASKTGNTEAF
TRBV28,ASSYSGQAFLVYVLGSYNEQF
TRBV25-1,ASSVGGTQY
TRBV7-9,ASSSPGGWEKLF
TRBV28,ASSLTRVGTEAF
TRBV29-1,SVVTGGAVYEQY
TRBV19,ASSIFDIQTEAF
TRBV6-4,ASRPLAGVNNEQF
TRBV6-5,ASSYSSGTPYNEQF
TRBV4-2,ASSQKELAGPYEQY
TRBV5-4,ASTGGSYNEQF
TRBV28,ASRDRGADTQY
TRBV19,ASTPGGAYEQY
TRBV7-9,ASSHRDSSYEQY
TRBV11-3,ASSFGEEGADTQY
TRBV29-1,SVEREGSETQY
TRBV11-1,ASSTGTGPYEQY
TRBV27,ASSTRTVGYEQY
TRBV2,ASMGQSYTDTQY
TRBV4-1,ASSQDQGTSFEAF
TRBV10-2,ASGQRELTLDYEQY
TRBV27,ASSFGTGAYSYNEQF
TRBV27,ASSNRSGYGYT
TRBV13,ASSRDRGLNTEAF
TRBV7-3,ASSSMNTEAF
TRBV13,ASSLGLRGRNIQY
TRBV5-4,ASSLAETEYQETQY
TRBV9,ASSVNLATSDSDEQF
TRBV7-2,ASSSGGRGAYNEQF
TRBV27,ASSPGQAEQY
TRBV21-1,ASSKDPGDYGYT
TRBV7-3,ASSSLAGADNEQF
TRBV5-1,ASSLAGVADTQY
TRBV7-9,ASSSKGTFEQY
TRBV7-6,ASAGLAKTEQF
TRBV5-1,ASSLHAGEYNEQF
TRBV6-1,ASSARLADAYEQY
TRBV6-5,ASSYSRSTEAF
TRBV19,ASSRGEDYEQY
TRBV5-1,ASSLERESSTDTQY
TRBV27,ASSLQIQNSYEQY
TRBV4-2,ASSQDNGGISEQY